The 7 T cell receptor beta chains below were found in one sample sequenced in a study of T cells in Graves' hyperthyroidism and ophthalmopathy. Amplification of TCR beta CDR3 regions was performed using RNA transcripts as template. The TCR CDR3 was amplified in a first-round RT-PCR using the HTBI primer set. Using its own MiXCR run on the multiplex PCR reads, TCRdb lists one record per CDR3 protein. The table lists about 770,000 distinct CDR3 sequences, around 20% of them singletons, with 15% to 20% in the top ten. Material: blood. These receptors came from a woman aged 45-60 years with Graves' hyperthyroidism that later progressed to Graves' ophthalmopathy.

The V and J genes are TRBV5-1 and TRBJ2-5, with TRBD1 identical over 10 bases. Germline CDR1 reads SGHRS; CDR2 reads YFSETQ. The CDR3 contains 18 residues. The J segment lost 2 bases and the V segment lost 4 bases, leaving 14 bases of the junction unmatched. The CDR3 region has the DNA TGCGCCAGCAGCGCACGCCCCCGGACAGGGGGGGAACAAGAGACCCAGTACTTC. Protein sequence: CASSARPRTGGEQETQYF.

The chain is built from TRBV28 and TRBJ1-6; D perhaps matches TRBD1 (6 bases). Germline CDR1 is MDHEN and CDR2 is SYDVKM. Trimming stripped 6 bases from V and 6 bases from J, with 12 bases between. The CDR3 extends over 14 amino acids. The CDR3 loop reads CASRFDRINSPLHF. The CDR3 coding sequence is TGTGCCAGCAGATTTGACAGGATTAATTCACCCCTCCACTTT.

The chain couples TRBV19 to TRBJ2-5; D perhaps matches TRBD1 (6 bases). Trimming shortened V by 6 bases and J by 0 bases, and 14 bases separated the two germline ends. Germline values: CDR1 LNHDA, CDR2 SQIVND (reference sequence). CDR3 length equals 15 residues. CDR3 region: CASSLRRTDQETQYF. The CDR3 bases are TGTGCCAGTAGCCTTAGGCGGACAGACCAAGAGACCCAGTACTTC.

J is TRBJ1-6 and V is TRBV30; 9 nucleotides agree with TRBD1. The CDR3 has 13 residues. The junction had 4 bases not matched to a gene; V was cut back by 4 bases and J by 9 bases. From germline, CDR1 is GTSNPN and CDR2 SVGIG (reference sequence). The CDR3 loop is CAWMGQGGSPLHF. In DNA form, the CDR3 reads TGTGCCTGGATGGGACAGGGCGGTTCACCCCTCCACTTT.

V gene TRBV20-1 combines with J gene TRBJ1-2; D remains unclear. Germline V CDR1 and CDR2: DFQATT, SNEGSKA (reference sequence). With 5 bases removed from V and 5 bases from J, the gap between germline ends came to 15 bases. There are 13 residues in the CDR3. The CDR3 region has the DNA TGCAGTGCTCGCCGCGACCGTGGGTATGGCTACACCTTC. Its translation is CSARRDRGYGYTF.

This clonotype came up many times. The J gene is TRBJ2-1, the V gene TRBV18, with D perhaps TRBD2 (6 bases). Germline V gene sequence: CDR1 KGHSH, CDR2 LQKENI. Trimming left V 3 bases short and J 4 bases short, with 10 bases between. CDR3 size: 14 residues. CDR3 amino acids: CASSPTRVYNEQFF. DNA of the CDR3: TGTGCCAGCTCACCGACTAGGGTATACAATGAGCAGTTCTTC.

The rearrangement joins TRBV6-1 to TRBJ1-2; TRBD1 might be the D (5 bases). Germline V lookup: CDR1 MNHNS, CDR2 SASEGT. Trimming removed 5 bases at V and 4 bases at J, with 14 bases between. CDR3 size: 14 residues. In nucleotides, the CDR3 is TGTGCCAGCAGTCTGATGACGGGACCCTATGGCTACACCTTC. It translates to CASSLMTGPYGYTF.